Below, 15 T cell receptor beta chains from the same sample are listed, as sequenced in a study of cytomegalovirus exposure and HLA in healthy donors. Clones were sequenced by immunoSEQ multiplex PCR, and TCRdb holds only the in-frame ones, with some missing. The top ten hold roughly 5.4% of the sample, which has 200,000 to 250,000 clones, over 65% seen once. Sequencing was done on a sample of PBMCs. These TCRs come from a woman between 18 and 29 years old in good health and CMV-seronegative.

The chain couples TRBV18 to TRBJ1-2; 10 nucleotides agree with TRBD1. Germline V lookup: CDR1 KGHSH, CDR2 LQKENI. J gave up 3 bases and V 6 bases, and 1 base lay outside the gene matches. The CDR3 length is 13 residues. The CDR3 nucleotides read TGTGCCAGCTCCGGACAGGGGGACTATGGCTACACCTTC. It is translated as CASSGQGDYGYTF.

This sequence joins TRBV29-1 and TRBJ1-1; D possibly corresponds to TRBD1 (6 bases). Germline V CDR1 and CDR2: SQVTM, ANQGSEA. The germline V and J ends were trimmed by 4 bases and 3 bases, with 12 bases remaining between them. This CDR3 contains 13 residues. CDR3 sequence (DNA): TGCAGCGTTGGGGAACAGGGACACACTGAAGCTTTCTTT. This gives the protein CSVGEQGHTEAFF.

The rearrangement uses TRBV25-1 and TRBJ1-2, with D possibly matching TRBD1 (5 bases). This CDR3 is built from 16 residues. Germline values: CDR1 MGHDK, CDR2 SYGVNS. Trimming removed 8 bases from V and 9 bases from J, with 28 bases in between. The CDR3 DNA follows: TGTGCCAGCGGATCGGGGGGGGGTACGACTCCAATCCGCTACACCTTC. Translating gives CASGSGGGTTPIRYTF.

The gene calls are TRBV9 and TRBJ2-2; D gene unclear. From germline, CDR1 is SGDLS and CDR2 YYNGEE. V was shortened by 0 bases and J by 3 bases, with 3 bases between the two germline ends. The CDR3 consists of 13 residues. CDR3 DNA sequence: TGTGCCAGCAGCGTAGGTGACACCGGGGAGCTGTTTTTT. It codes for CASSVGDTGELFF.

The chain carries TRBV20-1 and TRBJ2-5; D call uncertain. The CDR3 is 11 residues long. Germline loops: CDR1 DFQATT, CDR2 SNEGSKA (reference sequence). Trimming cost V 3 bases and J 4 bases, with 6 bases left between them. The CDR3 loop is CSASYRETQYF. For the CDR3, the DNA is TGCAGTGCTAGTTATCGAGAGACCCAGTACTTC.

The chain employs TRBV7-2 and TRBJ2-1, with TRBD1 as a possible D gene (5 bases). The CDR3 length is 19 residues. Germline-derived CDR1 and CDR2 are SGHTA and FQGNSA. V shed 5 bases and J shed 1 base, with 24 bases lying between them. In DNA, the CDR3 is TGTGCCAGCAGCCTTAGCCCACTTCAGGGATTCCGTTCCTACAATGAGCAGTTCTTC. It specifies CASSLSPLQGFRSYNEQFF.

CDR3 in DNA: TGCGCCAGCAGCAAGGAACGGGGGATCGGTGAGCAGTTCTTC. It translates to CASSKERGIGEQFF. This chain links TRBV5-1 with TRBJ2-1; tentative D call: TRBD2 (6 bases). V gave up 4 bases and J gave up 9 bases, with 17 bases separating them. Per the germline V gene, CDR1 is SGHRS and CDR2 is YFSETQ. CDR3 length: 14 residues.

This chain links TRBV7-3 with TRBJ2-3, with D perhaps TRBD1 (5 bases). This CDR3 has 13 residues. Looked up from germline, CDR1 is SGHTA and CDR2 is FQGTGA. V was clipped by 2 bases and J by 11 bases, with 14 bases between them. CDR3 loop: CASSLETANRQYF. The CDR3 DNA sequence: TGTGCCAGCAGCTTAGAGACAGCAAACAGGCAGTATTTT.

The chain uses TRBV5-1 and TRBJ1-5, with 8 positions matching TRBD1. Germline V gene data show CDR1 as SGHRS and CDR2 as YFSETQ. The CDR3 runs 14 residues. V dropped 4 bases and J dropped 5; count of bases not matched to a gene: 5. CDR3: CASSPDRVDQPQHF. DNA of the CDR3: TGCGCCAGCAGCCCGGACAGGGTCGATCAGCCCCAGCATTTT. Based on the CDR3 plus reference TRBV5-1 and TRBJ1-5, the full variable domain is KAGVTQTPRYLIKTRGQQVTLSCSPISGHRSVSWYQQTPGQGLQFLFEYFSETQRNKGNFPGRFSGRQFSNSRSEMNVSTLELGDSALYLCASSPDRVDQPQHFGDGTRLSIL.

This clone was picked up many times. Other nucleotide sequences in the sample specify the same CDR3. The chain recombines TRBV6-5 with TRBJ2-3, with D tentatively TRBD1 or TRBD2 (6 bases each). This CDR3 is 14 amino acids long. The germline CDR1 and CDR2 sequences are MNHEY and SVGAGI. V lost 6 bases and J lost 3, with 13 bases in between. The chain's CDR3 is CASSPSGATDTQYF. CDR3 DNA: TGTGCCAGCAGCCCCTCGGGGGCAACAGATACGCAGTATTTT.

The V call is TRBV5-1, the J call TRBJ1-4; 12 bases agree with TRBD1. The CDR3 contains 17 residues. The junction had 9 bases not matched to a gene; V was cut back by 3 bases and J by 6 bases. The germline V gene encodes CDR1 SGHRS and CDR2 YFSETQ. In nucleotides, the CDR3 is TGCGCCAGCAGCTCCCGGGACAGGGGGCAAGGGCATGAAAAACTGTTTTTT. This sequence encodes CASSSRDRGQGHEKLFF.

This chain connects TRBV7-9 to TRBJ2-1; maybe TRBD1 (5 bases). Trimming took off 5 bases at V and 3 bases at J, with 8 bases between the two ends. The CDR3 has 13 amino acids. CDR1 SEHNR and CDR2 FQNEAQ come from the germline V gene (reference sequence). CDR3 residues: CASSVQGYNEQFF. For the CDR3, the DNA is TGTGCCAGCAGCGTCCAGGGCTACAATGAGCAGTTCTTC.

V gene TRBV10-2 combines with J gene TRBJ1-5, with 7 nucleotides matching TRBD1. CDR1 and CDR2 from the germline V gene are WSHSY and SAAADI. The V segment lost 7 bases and the J segment 3 bases; nucleotides outside the gene matches: 3. This CDR3 is built from 13 residues. The DNA for the CDR3 is TGCGCCAGCATTGGACAGGTCAATCAGCCCCAGCATTTT. This encodes CASIGQVNQPQHF.

This clone has only one observation. The rearrangement joins TRBV11-2 to TRBJ2-7; D not certain. The V end lost 5 bases, the J end lost 2 bases, and 22 bases lay between the germline ends. The CDR3 runs 17 residues. The germline CDR1 and CDR2 sequences are SGHAT and FQNNGV. CDR3 residues: CASSPPHQRQGTYEQYF. The DNA for the CDR3 is TGTGCCAGCAGCCCGCCACACCAAAGACAAGGAACCTACGAGCAGTACTTC.

The V call is TRBV6-1, the J call TRBJ2-3, with 8 positions matching TRBD2. The V and J ends lost 6 bases and 1 base, in that order; junction bases with no gene match: 6. The CDR3 contains 15 residues. CDR1 and CDR2 (germline): MNHNS, SASEGT. CDR3 protein: CASSPAGVRTDTQYF. The CDR3 region has the DNA TGTGCCAGCAGCCCAGCGGGAGTCCGCACAGATACGCAGTATTTT.